The 3 T cell receptor beta chains in this list originate from one sample, sequenced in a study of T cells after posttransplantation cyclophosphamide. TCRdb keeps only in-frame clones here, not all; method: immunoSEQ multiplex PCR. Altogether approximately 2,000 clones are present, roughly four fifths being singletons, with the ten largest covering roughly an eighth. Cyclophosphamide on days +3 and +4 followed busulfan-fludarabine conditioning and a marrow graft. The source material was CD8+ T cells sorted from blood, sampled about 350 days after allogeneic stem cell transplant with posttransplant cyclophosphamide. These receptor sequences come from a male patient aged 50 or older who received an allogeneic stem cell transplant from a related donor and was CMV-positive. Some T cells may possibly be graft donor cells.

This chain uses TRBV4-1 with TRBJ2-2; a possible D gene is TRBD1 (8 bases). Per germline, CDR1 MGHRA and CDR2 YSYEKL. V lost 1 base and J 1 base, leaving 16 bases between the germline ends. CDR3 size: 18 residues. The CDR3 bases are TGCGCCAGCAGCCAAGTTAAGGGGGGGACAGGGAACACCGGGGAGCTGTTTTTT. Amino acid sequence: CASSQVKGGTGNTGELFF.

The genes are TRBV5-6 and TRBJ1-5; no clear D. Germline CDR1 and CDR2: SGHDT and YYEEEE. V was shortened by 0 bases and J by 3 bases, with 13 bases between the two germline ends. The CDR3 extends over 16 amino acids. CDR3 DNA sequence: TGTGCCAGCAGCTTGGTGTCAGGCCCCACCAATCAGCCCCAGCATTTT. Translated: CASSLVSGPTNQPQHF.

The chain is built from TRBV5-1 and TRBJ2-2; D possibly corresponds to TRBD2 (5 bases). This CDR3 comprises 13 residues. Germline values: CDR1 SGHRS, CDR2 YFSETQ. V dropped 4 bases and J dropped 4 bases, with 8 bases sitting between them. The CDR3 here is CASSGSGTGELFF. In DNA form, the CDR3 reads TGCGCCAGCAGCGGGAGTGGCACCGGGGAGCTGTTTTTT.